The 8 T cell receptor beta chains below all came from one sample that was sequenced in a study of CD8 T cells in Susac syndrome. RNA totalling roughly 0.45 to 1 ug underwent reverse transcription with random hexamers. TCRdb independently ran MiXCR on the immunoSEQ multiplex PCR reads; one entry per CDR3 protein. The sample contains 150,000 to 160,000 distinct CDR3 sequences, about 95% of which appear only once. Sequencing was carried out using CD8+ T cells from PBMCs. The receptors stem from a human donor with multiple sclerosis.

About this clonotype itself: A read error may account for a junction end that differs from germline. The gene calls are TRBV4-1 and TRBJ1-1; D not certain. The CDR3 extends over 15 amino acids. The germline V gene has CDR1 MGHRA and CDR2 YSYEKL. The CDR3: CASRQGSQAHTEAFF. The CDR3 nucleotides read TGCGCCAGCAGACAAGGTTCGCAGGCTCACACTGAAGCTTTCTTT.

The chain recombines TRBV12-3 or TRBV12-4 with TRBJ2-1; D gene uncertain. The germline V and J ends were trimmed by 7 bases and 0 bases, with 7 bases remaining between them. The CDR3 consists of 13 residues. The CDR3 DNA follows: TGTGCCAGCACCGATAGCTCCTACAATGAGCAGTTCTTC. This translates into CASTDSSYNEQFF.

A single count supports this clonotype. The chain employs TRBV27 and TRBJ2-7; perhaps TRBD1 as D (6 bases). CDR3 length: 15 residues. CDR1 is MNHEY, CDR2 SMNVEV, per germline (reference sequence). Deletions cut 5 bases from V and 4 bases from J, with 18 bases between. The chain's CDR3 is CASSETGYGAYEQYF. CDR3 coding DNA: TGTGCCAGCAGTGAGACAGGCTATGGGGCTTACGAGCAGTACTTC.

V usage is TRBV15 and J usage is TRBJ1-4; weak D call: TRBD1 (5 bases). Trimming removed 0 bases at V and 5 bases at J, with 10 bases between. The CDR3 consists of 15 residues. CDR1 LNHNV and CDR2 YYDKDF come from the germline V gene (reference sequence). The CDR3 DNA reads TGTGCCACCAGCAGAGATAGGGGAGAGAATGAAAAACTGTTTTTT. This translates into CATSRDRGENEKLFF.

The chain is built from TRBV12-3 or TRBV12-4 and TRBJ2-2, with TRBD1 identical over 9 bases. The length of the CDR3 is 13 residues. With V trimmed by 6 bases and J by 5 bases, 1 base remained unmatched. The CDR3 nucleotides read TGTGCCAGCAGGGGACAGGGAACCGGGGAGCTGTTTTTT. It is translated as CASRGQGTGELFF.

This rearrangement joins TRBV4-1 to TRBJ2-1; possible D gene TRBD1, 6 bases. V was shortened by 0 bases and J by 8 bases, with 17 bases between the two germline ends. This CDR3 has 16 amino acids. Germline V lookup: CDR1 MGHRA, CDR2 YSYEKL. This CDR3 reads CASSQETGRGTDEQFF. The CDR3 DNA sequence: TGCGCCAGCAGCCAAGAGACGGGCAGGGGAACGGATGAGCAGTTCTTC.

This chain uses TRBV29-1 with TRBJ2-1; TRBD2 agrees at 8 bases. The CDR3 sequence is 15 residues long. Germline values: CDR1 SQVTM, CDR2 ANQGSEA. Unmatched junction bases numbered 9, after V lost 2 bases and J lost 6 bases. CDR3 protein: CSVESSRGAINEQFF. The CDR3 region has the DNA TGCAGCGTTGAAAGCTCGCGGGGGGCGATCAATGAGCAGTTCTTC.

The chain links TRBV11-1 to TRBJ2-6; 7 nucleotides match TRBD1. V was pared by 8 bases and J by 2 bases, with 12 bases of the junction left unmatched. The CDR3 covers 17 residues. Germline V CDR1 and CDR2: SGHAT, FQDESV (reference sequence). The CDR3 reads CASETGNPPTGANVLTF. The CDR3 nucleotides are TGTGCCAGCGAGACAGGGAATCCCCCAACTGGGGCCAACGTCCTGACTTTC. Complete variable domain (other parts from reference TRBV11-1 and TRBJ2-6): EAEVAQSPRYKITEKSQAVAFWCDPISGHATLYWYRQILGQGPELLVQFQDESVVDDSQLPKDRFSAERLKGVDSTLKIQPAELGDSAMYLCASETGNPPTGANVLTFGAGSRLTVL.